This is a list of T cell receptor beta chains from one sample in a study of T cells in Graves' hyperthyroidism and ophthalmopathy. TCRdb itself ran the multiplex PCR reads through MiXCR, one entry per CDR3 protein. This table has hundreds of thousands of distinct CDR3 sequences, approximately 14% appearing once. Sequencing was performed on blood. The receptors here all came from a woman aged 18-29 years with Graves' hyperthyroidism. Each CDR3 is given with its conserved first and last residue. The order of the fields is V gene, clone size, J gene, D gene, CDR3 protein, CDR3 DNA. A D gene is named only where the DNA matches it firmly. Size is stated for part of the rows, as once, few or many counts, or as a class when the clone is expanded.

TRBV12-3/TRBV12-4	many	TRBJ2-5	TRBD2	CASSLVGGIQETQYF	TGTGCCAGCAGTTTAGTCGGGGGGATCCAAGAGACCCAGTACTTC
TRBV2	many	TRBJ1-2	.	CASSEWTATYGYTF	TGTGCCAGCAGTGAATGGACAGCTACCTATGGCTACACCTTC
TRBV7-9	.	TRBJ2-5	.	CASSLGEGGETQYF	TGTGCCAGCAGCCTGGGAGAGGGAGGAGAGACCCAGTACTTC
TRBV10-3	many	TRBJ2-7	.	CAISDLGLSSYEQYF	TGTGCCATCAGTGATTTAGGACTCAGCTCCTACGAGCAGTACTTC
TRBV11-2	many	TRBJ1-2	.	CASSFLGGRRDGYTF	TGTGCCAGCAGCTTTCTCGGGGGGCGGAGGGATGGCTACACCTTC
TRBV9	few	TRBJ2-1	TRBD2	CASSVDPAGANEQFF	TGTGCCAGCAGCGTAGACCCAGCGGGGGCCAATGAGCAGTTCTTC
TRBV2	many	TRBJ2-7	TRBD1	CASSLSPGQADSYEQYF	TGTGCCAGCAGCCTATCTCCGGGACAGGCGGACTCCTACGAGCAGTACTTC
TRBV6-1	.	TRBJ2-5	TRBD2	CASRAGAGGTQYF	TGTGCCAGCAGAGCGGGGGCGGGGGGGACCCAGTACTTC
TRBV12-5	many	TRBJ2-5	.	CASGPTGGETQYF	TGTGCTAGTGGTCCGACCGGAGGGGAGACCCAGTACTTC
TRBV7-3	.	TRBJ2-5	TRBD2	CASSWTSFGETQYF	TGTGCCAGCAGCTGGACTAGCTTCGGAGAGACCCAGTACTTC
TRBV7-3	many	TRBJ1-2	.	CASSLGVSYGYTF	TGTGCCAGCAGCTTAGGGGTGTCGTATGGCTACACCTTC
TRBV6-1	many	TRBJ1-1	.	CASSHREYRRQNTEAFF	TGTGCCAGCTCACACCGGGAGTACAGGCGACAGAACACTGAAGCTTTCTTT
TRBV13	many	TRBJ2-2	.	CASSTRRGGGELFF	TGTGCCAGCAGCACCCGAAGAGGAGGTGGGGAGCTGTTTTTT
TRBV6-2/TRBV6-3	many	TRBJ1-5	.	CASEDSLNQPQHF	TGTGCCAGTGAGGACAGCCTCAATCAGCCCCAGCATTTT